A selection of T cell receptor beta chains follows, all from one sample in a study of blood T cell repertoires in COVID-19. Repertoires were generated with immunoSEQ multiplex PCR, while TCRdb's copy carries only in-frame clones and drops some. The table has 100,000 to 150,000 clones, 88% seen once. The sample comprised peripheral blood. The receptors originated from a human donor in a cohort sampled during active COVID-19. CDR3s include the opening cysteine and the closing phenylalanine or tryptophan. Each record gives: CDR3 protein, CDR3 DNA, clone size, V gene, J gene, D gene. A D gene is named only where the DNA matches it firmly. Only some rows state a clone size, as once, few, many or a class for expanded clones.

CDR3: CASSVLAGRTDTQYF
DNA: TGTGCCAGCAGTGTTCTAGCGGGACGCACAGATACGCAGTATTTT
size: NA
V: TRBV2
J: TRBJ2-3
D: TRBD2

CDR3: CASSFPGTGRGDNYGYTF
DNA: TGTGCCAGCAGTTTTCCCGGGACAGGGCGAGGGGATAACTATGGCTACACCTTC
size: NA
V: TRBV28
J: TRBJ1-2
D: TRBD1

CDR3: CASSLEAGGSRDTQYF
DNA: TGTGCCAGCAGCTTAGAGGCCGGCGGGAGTAGGGATACGCAGTATTTT
size: NA
V: TRBV11-2
J: TRBJ2-3
D: TRBD2

CDR3: CASSESTSGRQANEQFF
DNA: TGTGCCAGCAGTGAATCGACTAGCGGGAGACAAGCCAATGAGCAGTTCTTC
size: NA
V: TRBV2
J: TRBJ2-1
D: TRBD2

CDR3: CASSFSDGGNTEAFF
DNA: TGTGCCAGCAGCTTTTCGGACGGGGGGAACACTGAAGCTTTCTTT
size: NA
V: TRBV11-2
J: TRBJ1-1
D: NA

CDR3: CASSPTGGGNTGELFF
DNA: TGTGCCAGCAGTCCGACAGGGGGAGGCAACACCGGGGAGCTGTTTTTT
size: NA
V: TRBV2
J: TRBJ2-2
D: TRBD1

CDR3: CASSIEDRNNEQFF
DNA: TGTGCCAGTAGTATCGAAGACAGAAACAATGAGCAGTTCTTC
size: NA
V: TRBV19
J: TRBJ2-1
D: NA

CDR3: CASSFFGQGRNTIYF
DNA: TGTGCCAGCAGCTTCTTCGGACAGGGCAGAAACACCATATATTTT
size: NA
V: TRBV5-6
J: TRBJ1-3
D: TRBD1

CDR3: CASSLAQTSGDETQYF
DNA: TGCGCCAGCAGCTTGGCCCAGACTAGCGGTGATGAGACCCAGTACTTC
size: NA
V: TRBV5-1
J: TRBJ2-5
D: TRBD2

CDR3: CASSLTGDSNQPQHF
DNA: TGCGCCAGCAGCTTGACAGGGGATAGCAATCAGCCCCAGCATTTT
size: few
V: TRBV5-1
J: TRBJ1-5
D: TRBD1

CDR3: CASSQTSSGRSSYEQYF
DNA: TGTGCCAGCAGCCAAACCTCTAGCGGGAGGTCCTCCTACGAGCAGTACTTC
size: NA
V: TRBV3-1/TRBV3-2
J: TRBJ2-7
D: TRBD2

CDR3: CASSRALAGASSYEQYF
DNA: TGTGCCAGCAGCCGGGCACTAGCGGGAGCCTCTTCCTACGAGCAGTACTTC
size: NA
V: TRBV3-1/TRBV3-2
J: TRBJ2-7
D: TRBD2

CDR3: CASTPQRNTEAFF
DNA: TGTGCCAGCACCCCACAGAGAAACACTGAAGCTTTCTTT
size: NA
V: TRBV2
J: TRBJ1-1
D: NA

CDR3: CATGDAGPRDTGELFF
DNA: TGTGCCACCGGCGATGCAGGCCCCCGCGACACCGGGGAGCTGTTTTTT
size: NA
V: TRBV24-1
J: TRBJ2-2
D: NA

CDR3: CASMFRANTEAFF
DNA: TGTGCCAGCATGTTCAGGGCCAACACTGAAGCTTTCTTT
size: NA
V: TRBV6-4
J: TRBJ1-1
D: NA

CDR3: CASSLQGSNQPQHF
DNA: TGCGCCAGCAGCTTACAGGGTAGCAATCAGCCCCAGCATTTT
size: NA
V: TRBV5-1
J: TRBJ1-5
D: NA

CDR3: CASSLMSSKETQYF
DNA: TGTGCCAGCAGCTTGATGTCTAGCAAAGAGACCCAGTACTTC
size: few
V: TRBV5-5
J: TRBJ2-5
D: NA

CDR3: CAWRDRPTDTQYF
DNA: TGTGCCTGGCGGGACAGACCCACAGATACGCAGTATTTT
size: NA
V: TRBV9
J: TRBJ2-3
D: NA

CDR3: CASSEGQAATNEKLFF
DNA: TGCGCCAGCAGCGAGGGACAGGCAGCAACTAATGAAAAACTGTTTTTT
size: NA
V: TRBV5-1
J: TRBJ1-4
D: TRBD1

CDR3: CASSLGSLLYEQYF
DNA: TGTGCCAGCAGCTTAGGGTCCCTCCTATACGAGCAGTACTTC
size: NA
V: TRBV7-2
J: TRBJ2-7
D: NA

CDR3: CASSRERGEYNEQFF
DNA: TGTGCCAGCAGCCGAGAGCGGGGGGAATACAATGAGCAGTTCTTC
size: NA
V: TRBV4-2
J: TRBJ2-1
D: TRBD2

CDR3: CAWSVMASGLETQYF
DNA: TGTGCCTGGAGTGTAATGGCTAGCGGCTTAGAGACCCAGTACTTC
size: NA
V: TRBV30
J: TRBJ2-5
D: TRBD2

CDR3: CASSLHLYNEQFF
DNA: TGCGCCAGCAGCCTACATCTCTACAATGAGCAGTTCTTC
size: NA
V: TRBV4-1
J: TRBJ2-1
D: NA

CDR3: CASSHRDEQYF
DNA: TGTGCCAGCAGCCACCGGGACGAGCAGTACTTC
size: NA
V: TRBV3-1/TRBV3-2
J: TRBJ2-7
D: NA

CDR3: CAISDSGGAREQFF
DNA: TGTGCCATCAGTGACTCGGGAGGGGCTCGGGAGCAGTTCTTC
size: NA
V: TRBV10-3
J: TRBJ2-1
D: TRBD2

CDR3: CASSEPGTNYGYTF
DNA: TGTGCCAGCAGTGAACCCGGGACAAACTATGGCTACACCTTC
size: NA
V: TRBV2
J: TRBJ1-2
D: NA

CDR3: CASSYRQGGRWSLSTDTQYF
DNA: TGTGCCAGCAGTTACAGGCAGGGAGGGAGATGGAGTCTTAGCACAGATACGCAGTATTTT
size: NA
V: TRBV6-7
J: TRBJ2-3
D: TRBD2

CDR3: CSASGQALSGNTIYF
DNA: TGCAGTGCTAGTGGGCAGGCCCTCTCTGGAAACACCATATATTTT
size: NA
V: TRBV20-1
J: TRBJ1-3
D: NA

CDR3: CSGGEGTRYEQYF
DNA: TGCAGCGGAGGGGAGGGAACACGCTACGAGCAGTACTTC
size: NA
V: TRBV29-1
J: TRBJ2-7
D: TRBD2

CDR3: CASSTNRYEQYF
DNA: TGTGCCAGCAGCACCAATCGGTACGAGCAGTACTTC
size: NA
V: TRBV7-9
J: TRBJ2-7
D: NA

CDR3: CASSLMEETQYF
DNA: TGTGCCAGCAGCTTAATGGAGGAGACCCAGTACTTC
size: NA
V: TRBV7-2
J: TRBJ2-5
D: NA

CDR3: CASSKVVRGNTDTQYF
DNA: TGTGCCAGCAGCAAAGTGGTCCGGGGGAACACAGATACGCAGTATTTT
size: NA
V: TRBV21-1
J: TRBJ2-3
D: NA

CDR3: CASSPITIRGQGTNTGELFF
DNA: TGTGCCAGCTCACCGATTACCATCCGCGGACAGGGCACGAACACCGGGGAGCTGTTTTTT
size: NA
V: TRBV18
J: TRBJ2-2
D: TRBD1

CDR3: CASSSVISRVEQYF
DNA: TGTGCCAGCAGCTCGGTAATTTCCCGGGTCGAGCAGTACTTC
size: medium-sized
V: TRBV5-5
J: TRBJ2-7
D: NA

CDR3: CASRRRKGIVDTQYF
DNA: TGTGCCAGCAGACGACGGAAGGGGATAGTAGATACGCAGTATTTT
size: NA
V: TRBV2
J: TRBJ2-3
D: NA

CDR3: CASSNIQGATEAFF
DNA: TGTGCCAGTAGTAATATACAGGGGGCAACTGAAGCTTTCTTT
size: NA
V: TRBV19
J: TRBJ1-1
D: TRBD1

CDR3: CASSQTGTAAEAFF
DNA: TGTGCCAGCAGTCAAACAGGTACGGCAGCTGAAGCTTTCTTT
size: NA
V: TRBV6-5
J: TRBJ1-1
D: NA

CDR3: CASSPQGAGEQFF
DNA: TGTGCCAGCAGCCCCCAGGGGGCTGGTGAGCAGTTCTTC
size: NA
V: TRBV3-1/TRBV3-2
J: TRBJ2-1
D: TRBD1

CDR3: CASSPRDSYEQYF
DNA: TGTGCCAGCTCACCGAGGGATTCCTACGAGCAGTACTTC
size: NA
V: TRBV18
J: TRBJ2-7
D: NA

CDR3: CASGSSGGEIDEQFF
DNA: TGTGCTAGTGGCAGCTCGGGGGGTGAGATCGATGAGCAGTTCTTC
size: NA
V: TRBV12-5
J: TRBJ2-1
D: TRBD2

CDR3: CASSGVGASTDTQYF
DNA: TGTGCCAGCAGTGGCGTGGGGGCGAGCACAGATACGCAGTATTTT
size: NA
V: TRBV2
J: TRBJ2-3
D: NA

CDR3: CASSQEGTGLDTQYF
DNA: TGCGCCAGCAGCCAAGAAGGTACAGGGTTGGATACGCAGTATTTT
size: NA
V: TRBV4-1
J: TRBJ2-3
D: NA

CDR3: CASSFPGQGGYGYTF
DNA: TGTGCCAGCAGTTTCCCGGGACAGGGCGGCTATGGCTACACCTTC
size: NA
V: TRBV28
J: TRBJ1-2
D: TRBD1

CDR3: CASSFPAGLLNTEAFF
DNA: TGTGCCAGCAGCTTCCCCGCAGGACTATTGAACACTGAAGCTTTCTTT
size: NA
V: TRBV13
J: TRBJ1-1
D: NA

CDR3: CASSLGSPGETQYF
DNA: TGCGCCAGCAGCTTGGGGTCCCCCGGGGAGACCCAGTACTTC
size: NA
V: TRBV5-1
J: TRBJ2-5
D: NA

CDR3: CASSIDGPWTAGLAGADTQYF
DNA: TGTGCCAGTAGTATAGACGGCCCGTGGACAGCGGGACTAGCGGGAGCAGATACGCAGTATTTT
size: NA
V: TRBV19
J: TRBJ2-3
D: TRBD2